A single sample gave rise to the 7 T cell receptor beta chains below, sequenced in a study of T-cell memory formation after mild COVID-19 (dated by TCRdb to 2020 to 2022). The library relied on 5' RACE. Reads for this sample came from an Illumina NovaSeq 6000. The public reads were quality trimmed at Q25 with fastp and then assembled into clones with MiXCR by TCRdb, keeping productive beta chains. Here each entry gathers all rows of one CDR3 protein and keeps the most common genes and DNA. The sample has some 160,000 distinct CDR3 sequences on record, roughly 31% of them singletons. The leading ten clones occupy around 12% of the sample. What was sequenced was PBMCs or a T cell subset sorted from them (not recorded which). The receptors were gathered from an adult woman who had mild COVID-19 (a few samples of this study predate the infection). The sample titles of this study are shuffled in the database, so cell type and time point are left out; the donor was told from shared clones.

The rearrangement uses TRBV19 and TRBJ1-1; maybe TRBD1 (5 bases). The length of the CDR3 is 14 residues. Germline CDR1 and CDR2: LNHDA and SQIVND (reference sequence). Trimming left V 8 bases short and J 3 bases short, with 16 bases between. The CDR3 protein is CASADGGSYTEAFF. The CDR3 bases are TGTGCCAGTGCAGACGGGGGGTCGTACACTGAAGCTTTCTTT.

The genes are TRBV12-3 or TRBV12-4 and TRBJ2-5, with 11 bases lining up with TRBD2. The CDR3 extends over 15 amino acids. The ends lost 3 bases at V and 7 bases at J; junction bases unmatched: 7. The CDR3 DNA sequence: TGTGCCAGCAGTTTTGCTAGCGGGGGGCTGGCGACCCAGTACTTC. Its translation: CASSFASGGLATQYF.

The chain couples TRBV30 to TRBJ1-1; D perhaps matches TRBD1 (5 bases). The germline V gene has CDR1 GTSNPN and CDR2 SVGIG (reference sequence). The CDR3 spans 14 residues. Between the trimmed V and J ends, which lost 0 bases and 0 bases, there was a span of 8 bases. For the CDR3, the DNA is TGTGCCTGGAGTGTCGGGGGATTGAACACTGAAGCTTTCTTT. This gives the protein CAWSVGGLNTEAFF.

In this sample, this clonotype turned up many times. The chain combines TRBV11-2 with TRBJ2-1; 9 nucleotides match TRBD1. The CDR3 length is 15 residues. CDR1 is SGHAT and CDR2 is FQNNGV in the germline V gene. Trimming at V came to 4 bases and at J to 5 bases, leaving 6 bases not matched to a gene. CDR3 amino acids: CASSSSDRGDNEQFF. As DNA, the CDR3 is TGTGCCAGCAGCTCCTCGGACAGGGGCGACAATGAGCAGTTCTTC.

This clonotype was seen just once. The chain combines TRBV2 with TRBJ1-1, with D hard to call. The CDR3 contains 15 residues. Germline V lookup: CDR1 SNHLY, CDR2 FYNNEI. With 0 bases removed from V and 4 bases from J, the gap between germline ends came to 12 bases. DNA for the CDR3: TGTGCCAGCAGTGAAGCGGGGAAGGGTGGCACTGAAGCTTTCTTT. Protein: CASSEAGKGGTEAFF. The full variable domain, rest sourced from reference TRBV2 and TRBJ1-1, is EPEVTQTPSHQVTQMGQEVILRCVPISNHLYFYWYRQILGQKVEFLVSFYNNEISEKSEIFDDQFSVERPDGSNFTLKIRSTKLEDSAMYFCASSEAGKGGTEAFFGQGTRLTVV.

The rearrangement links TRBV19 to TRBJ2-3, with TRBD2 identical over 10 bases. V lost 4 bases, J lost 0 bases, and 1 base stayed unmatched. Germline V gene lookup returns CDR1 LNHDA and CDR2 SQIVND (reference sequence). CDR3 length equals 15 residues. CDR3 protein: CASSKLAGSTDTQYF. CDR3 nucleotide sequence: TGTGCCAGTAGTAAACTAGCGGGGAGCACAGATACGCAGTATTTT.

V and J are TRBV10-3 and TRBJ1-2; weak D call: TRBD1 (5 bases). The CDR3 is made up of 14 amino acids. Trimming pared 4 bases from V and 1 base from J, leaving 10 bases between. The germline gives CDR1 ENHRY, CDR2 SYGVKD. The CDR3 is CAISATEINYGYTF. The CDR3 DNA reads TGTGCCATCAGTGCGACAGAAATTAACTATGGCTACACCTTC.